The next 30 T cell receptor beta chains were all read from a single sample in a study of shared clonotypes between healthy human individuals. Here immunoSEQ multiplex PCR was the method, and the copy in TCRdb shows in-frame clones only, minus some. The data contain roughly 320,000 clones, around 90% of them singletons. Sequences were obtained from memory CD8+ T cells sorted from blood. Indicated subset: CD45RO+ cells pooled with CCR7-negative TemRA cells. Source of these receptors: a young man in good health.

The V and J genes are TRBV27 and TRBJ1-6; 10 nucleotides match TRBD1. Losses at the gene ends were 5 bases for V and 9 bases for J; bases not matched to a gene: 7. Germline V lookup: CDR1 MNHEY, CDR2 SMNVEV (reference sequence). The length of the CDR3 is 15 residues. The CDR3 spells CASSPGQGSSSPLHF. CDR3 DNA: TGTGCCAGCAGTCCGGGACAGGGGTCGTCTTCACCCCTCCACTTT.

The chain has TRBV11-1 and TRBJ2-3; possibly TRBD1 or TRBD2 for D (5 bases each). V was pared by 3 bases and J by 6 bases, with 10 bases between. The CDR3 spans 13 residues. CDR1 is SGHAT and CDR2 is FQDESV in the germline V gene (reference sequence). As DNA, the CDR3 is TGTGCCAGCAGCTTCGACAGCGGTGATACGCAGTATTTT. Encoded protein: CASSFDSGDTQYF.

CDR3 sequence: CASSVVPRDTEAFF. CDR3 in DNA: TGTGCCAGCAGCGTAGTCCCGAGAGACACTGAAGCTTTCTTT. The V call is TRBV9, the J call TRBJ1-1; D unclear. Looked up from germline, CDR1 is SGDLS and CDR2 is YYNGEE. The ends were cut back, 0 bases at V and 3 bases at J, with 9 bases in the middle. The CDR3 has 14 amino acids.

The V and J genes are TRBV18 and TRBJ2-1; D gene unclear. Looked up from germline, CDR1 is KGHSH and CDR2 is LQKENI. V shed 0 bases and J shed 5 bases, with 23 bases lying between them. The CDR3 length is 19 residues. The CDR3 nucleotides are TGTGCCAGCTCACCACCGGTATTCTCAAGCTTACTCGGCGACAATGAGCAGTTCTTC. It translates to CASSPPVFSSLLGDNEQFF.

The chain joins TRBV14 to TRBJ2-7; TRBD2 might be the D (6 bases). This CDR3 comprises 17 residues. Germline V gene lookup returns CDR1 SGHDN and CDR2 FVKESK. Trimming took 5 bases from V and 0 from J, leaving 20 bases between them. The CDR3 DNA follows: TGTGCCAGCAGCATCCCCGGCTGGGCGGGGCACTCCTACGAGCAGTACTTC. It codes for CASSIPGWAGHSYEQYF.

This clone has at least ten counts. V and J are TRBV4-1 and TRBJ2-3, with D possibly being TRBD2 (6 bases). CDR1 is MGHRA and CDR2 is YSYEKL in the germline V gene. This CDR3 has 15 amino acids. With 0 bases removed from V and 4 bases from J, the gap between germline ends came to 11 bases. Here the CDR3 DNA reads TGCGCCAGCAGCCAAGAAGTCTGGGAGGCAGATACGCAGTATTTT. It translates to CASSQEVWEADTQYF.

V and J are TRBV5-6 and TRBJ2-3; D not certain. CDR1 SGHDT and CDR2 YYEEEE come from the germline V gene. The CDR3 consists of 12 residues. Trimming left V 3 bases short and J 6 bases short, with 8 bases between. In DNA, the CDR3 is TGTGCCAGCAGCTCCTCCCCCGATACGCAGTATTTT. It specifies CASSSSPDTQYF.

J is TRBJ2-5 and V is TRBV4-1; maybe TRBD2 (5 bases). CDR1 is MGHRA and CDR2 is YSYEKL in the germline V gene. The CDR3 runs to 16 residues. Trimming left V 1 base short and J 3 bases short, with 15 bases between. CDR3 nucleotides: TGCGCCAGCAGCCAAGGCGTCCAGGCCGGGGAAGAGACCCAGTACTTC. This gives the protein CASSQGVQAGEETQYF.

This clone was recorded many times. The chain has TRBV4-1 and TRBJ1-6; D remains unclear. CDR1 and CDR2 (germline): MGHRA, YSYEKL. The V and J ends lost 2 bases and 0 bases respectively, with 20 bases between them. There are 20 residues in the CDR3. CDR3 bases: TGCGCCAGCAGCCAATCCGCCAGCGAGGTTTTCATCTCCTATAATTCACCCCTCCACTTT. This encodes CASSQSASEVFISYNSPLHF.

V gene TRBV11-2 combines with J gene TRBJ1-3, with a tentative D call TRBD1 (5 bases). The ends were cut back, 1 base at V and 0 bases at J, with 10 bases in the middle. The CDR3 length is 16 residues. Germline CDR1 is SGHAT and CDR2 is FQNNGV. The CDR3 DNA reads TGTGCCAGCAGCTTAGGAAGGGGAGGCTCTGGAAACACCATATATTTT. It codes for CASSLGRGGSGNTIYF.

This clone was picked up one time. J is TRBJ2-7 and V is TRBV6-5, with D tentatively TRBD2 (6 bases). The V end was cut by 10 bases, the J end by 1 base, with 17 bases between. The CDR3 consists of 14 residues. The V gene's germline CDR1 is MNHEY and CDR2 SVGAGI. CDR3 bases: TGTGCCACCACCCCGATCGGAGGGTCCTACGAGCAGTACTTC. Translating gives CATTPIGGSYEQYF.

The rearrangement joins TRBV6-5 to TRBJ1-1; D is uncertain. This CDR3 spans 12 amino acids. CDR1 MNHEY and CDR2 SVGAGI come from the germline V gene. The germline V and J ends were trimmed by 8 bases and 5 bases, with 12 bases remaining between them. The CDR3 protein is CASGDLGTEAFF. Here the CDR3 DNA reads TGTGCCAGCGGAGACCTTGGGACTGAAGCTTTCTTT.

This clone appeared a few times. The CDR3: CASSVYQSPSETQYF. The CDR3 DNA reads TGTGCCAGCAGCGTATACCAAAGCCCTTCCGAGACCCAGTACTTC. This chain joins TRBV9 and TRBJ2-5; D ambiguous. Trimming pared 1 base from V and 5 bases from J, leaving 15 bases between. The CDR3 has 15 residues. The V gene's germline CDR1 is SGDLS and CDR2 YYNGEE.

This clone was seen more than once but under ten times. The genes are TRBV7-2 and TRBJ2-1; D ambiguous. The V gene's germline CDR1 is SGHTA and CDR2 FQGNSA. The CDR3 loop spans 11 amino acids. The germline V and J ends were trimmed by 9 bases and 6 bases, with 9 bases remaining between them. The CDR3 DNA reads as TGTGCCAGTGAGTTCAGCAATGAGCAGTTCTTC. It codes for CASEFSNEQFF.

The CDR3 loop reads CASSLAIVREQETQYF. CDR3 nucleotides: TGCGCCAGCAGCTTGGCCATCGTGAGGGAACAAGAGACCCAGTACTTC. The chain employs TRBV5-1 and TRBJ2-5; D possibly corresponds to TRBD2 (5 bases). The CDR3 runs 16 residues. The germline V gene has CDR1 SGHRS and CDR2 YFSETQ. Trimming shortened V by 0 bases and J by 2 bases, and 14 bases separated the two germline ends.

This clone was counted a few times. The CDR3 region has the DNA TGTGCCAGCAGTGGACAGGGGGCATACAATGAGCAGTTCTTC. It is translated as CASSGQGAYNEQFF. V usage is TRBV27 and J usage is TRBJ2-1; 11 bases fit TRBD1. The CDR3 extends over 14 amino acids. Germline CDR1 is MNHEY and CDR2 is SMNVEV (reference sequence). J was trimmed by 4 bases and V by 5 bases; bases with no gene match: 1.

To note about this clone: The sample carries other DNA sequences with the same CDR3. This chain uses TRBV7-8 with TRBJ2-7; maybe TRBD2 (6 bases). CDR1 is SGHVS and CDR2 is FQNEAQ in the germline V gene. This CDR3 comprises 14 residues. V shed 1 base and J shed 3 bases, with 10 bases lying between them. CDR3 sequence (DNA): TGTGCCAGCAGCTTAGTGACGGGGGACTACGAGCAGTACTTC. Its protein product is CASSLVTGDYEQYF.

The chain links TRBV5-1 to TRBJ1-6, with unresolved D. This CDR3 comprises 13 residues. V was cut by 2 bases and J by 7 bases, with 7 bases left in between. Germline CDR1 is SGHRS and CDR2 is YFSETQ. CDR3 nucleotide sequence: TGCGCCAGCAGCTTCCTCGGCAATTCACCCCTCCACTTT. Protein sequence: CASSFLGNSPLHF.

This chain links TRBV13 with TRBJ2-3, with 15 positions matching TRBD2. Trimming cost V 2 bases and J 1 base; bases outside gene matches: 4. CDR3 length: 18 residues. Germline V CDR1 and CDR2: PRHDT, FYEKMQ (reference sequence). As DNA, the CDR3 is TGTGCCAGCAGCTTAATGGGACTAGCGGGAGGTGGCACAGATACGCAGTATTTT. Translating it yields CASSLMGLAGGGTDTQYF.

The chain joins TRBV5-6 to TRBJ2-7; perhaps TRBD2 as D (6 bases). Per the germline V gene, CDR1 is SGHDT and CDR2 is YYEEEE. Trimming left V 3 bases short and J 5 bases short, with 9 bases between. The CDR3 covers 12 residues. The CDR3 DNA reads as TGTGCCAGCAGCTGGTCGGGGGACGAGCAGTACTTC. Amino acid sequence: CASSWSGDEQYF.

The rearrangement joins TRBV4-1 to TRBJ2-2, with TRBD2 as a possible D gene (6 bases). Germline V gene lookup returns CDR1 MGHRA and CDR2 YSYEKL. The ends were cut back, 0 bases at V and 5 bases at J, with 16 bases in the middle. The CDR3 totals 17 residues. The CDR3 DNA reads as TGCGCCAGCAGCCAAGATCCAGCGGGCCTTGCTACCGGGGAGCTGTTTTTT. Its protein product is CASSQDPAGLATGELFF.

CDR3 protein: CASTEEGTEAFF. Written as DNA, the CDR3 is TGTGCCAGCACCGAGGAGGGGACTGAAGCTTTCTTT. The chain is built from TRBV6-1 and TRBJ1-1; weak D call: TRBD1 (5 bases). From germline, CDR1 is MNHNS and CDR2 SASEGT. The V end lost 7 bases, the J end lost 5 bases, and 11 bases lay between the germline ends. This CDR3 spans 12 amino acids.

J is TRBJ1-2 and V is TRBV28, with 7 nucleotides matching TRBD1. Germline loops: CDR1 MDHEN, CDR2 SYDVKM. The CDR3 has 14 amino acids. Trimming took 5 bases from V and 1 from J; bases not matched to a gene: 4. DNA for the CDR3: TGTGCCAGCAGTCCCTGGGACAGTAACTATGGCTACACCTTC. Amino acids: CASSPWDSNYGYTF.

The chain combines TRBV27 with TRBJ2-7; TRBD1 is a possible D gene (5 bases). Germline lookup yields CDR1 MNHEY and CDR2 SMNVEV (reference sequence). The CDR3 length is 13 residues. The V end was cut by 1 base, the J end by 9 bases, with 13 bases between. CDR3 protein: CASSLFLQGGQYF. DNA of the CDR3: TGTGCCAGCAGTTTATTTTTGCAGGGCGGGCAGTACTTC.

This chain links TRBV9 with TRBJ2-2; TRBD2 matches 8 bases. Germline CDR1 reads SGDLS; CDR2 reads YYNGEE. The CDR3 runs 17 residues. The junction had 4 bases not matched to a gene; V was cut back by 0 bases and J by 0 bases. The CDR3 spells CASSVAGGSANTGELFF. In nucleotides, the CDR3 is TGTGCCAGCAGCGTAGCGGGGGGGTCCGCGAACACCGGGGAGCTGTTTTTT. Variable domain in full (rest from reference TRBV9 and TRBJ2-2): DSGVTQTPKHLITATGQRVTLRCSPRSGDLSVYWYQQSLDQGLQFLIQYYNGEERAKGNILERFSAQQFPDLHSELNLSSLELGDSALYFCASSVAGGSANTGELFFGEGSRLTVL.

The V gene is TRBV15, the J gene TRBJ2-7; 8 bases line up with TRBD1. The V gene end was trimmed by 9 bases and the J gene end by 2 bases; junction bases not matched to a gene: 12. Germline V gene data show CDR1 as LNHNV and CDR2 as YYDKDF (reference sequence). This CDR3 is 15 amino acids long. CDR3 in DNA: TGTGCCACTACTTTGGGGACAGGCCTTCCCTACGAGCAGTACTTC. Its protein is CATTLGTGLPYEQYF.

The genes are TRBV19 and TRBJ2-1; a possible D gene is TRBD2 (6 bases). Germline CDR1 reads LNHDA; CDR2 reads SQIVND (reference sequence). Trimming cost V 4 bases and J 9 bases, with 13 bases left between them. The CDR3 loop spans 13 amino acids. The CDR3 bases are TGTGCCAGTAGTACGGCGGGATATGTTGAGCAGTTCTTC. Encoded protein: CASSTAGYVEQFF.

The chain recombines TRBV6-5 with TRBJ2-7, with D uncertain. CDR3 length: 14 amino acids. The V and J ends lost 2 bases and 2 bases respectively, with 10 bases between them. Germline lookup yields CDR1 MNHEY and CDR2 SVGAGI. The CDR3 DNA sequence: TGTGCCAGCAGTTACAGTGAGAGTCCCTACGAGCAGTACTTC. It encodes CASSYSESPYEQYF.

The rearrangement links TRBV6-5 to TRBJ2-3; D call uncertain. There are 15 residues in the CDR3. With 4 bases removed from V and 0 bases from J, the gap between germline ends came to 11 bases. Per germline, CDR1 MNHEY and CDR2 SVGAGI. The CDR3 is CASSFSAPSTDTQYF. In DNA form, the CDR3 reads TGTGCCAGCAGTTTTTCTGCCCCTAGCACAGATACGCAGTATTTT.

V is TRBV5-1 and J is TRBJ2-7; 7 bases agree with TRBD1. V lost 3 bases to trimming and J lost 0 bases; unmatched junction nucleotides: 12. CDR1 SGHRS and CDR2 YFSETQ come from the germline V gene. The CDR3 sequence is 17 residues long. CDR3 amino acids: CASSYAQQGSSSYEQYF. As DNA, the CDR3 is TGCGCCAGCAGCTACGCACAACAGGGGTCGAGCTCCTACGAGCAGTACTTC.